A selection of T cell receptor beta chains follows, all from one sample in a study of cytomegalovirus exposure and HLA in healthy donors. The assay was immunoSEQ multiplex PCR, and TCRdb's table has in-frame clones only and misses some. The table has fewer than 30,000 clones, 62% seen once. The sample was PBMCs. The receptors derive from a male donor in good health and CMV-seropositive. Each CDR3 is given with its conserved first and last residue. A D gene is named only where the DNA matches it firmly. Clone size is not always given. Where it is, it says once, few, many or a class for expanded clones.

CDR3nt: TGTGCCAGCAGCACCCTAGCGGGGGGTCTGGAGACCCAGTACTTC; CDR3aa: CASSTLAGGLETQYF; abundance: NA; d_gene: TRBD2; v_gene: TRBV7-8; j_gene: TRBJ2-5
CDR3nt: TGTGCCAGCAGAGTTGACAGTCATAATGAAAAACTGTTTTTT; CDR3aa: CASRVDSHNEKLFF; abundance: NA; d_gene: NA; v_gene: TRBV2; j_gene: TRBJ1-4
CDR3nt: TGTGCCAGCAGTCAAGGACAGGGCCGGTATCAGCCCCAGCATTTT; CDR3aa: CASSQGQGRYQPQHF; abundance: NA; d_gene: TRBD1; v_gene: TRBV6-1; j_gene: TRBJ1-5
CDR3nt: TGTGCCAGCAGCTTAGCGATAGAGCCAGGGCAGGGCTACACCTTC; CDR3aa: CASSLAIEPGQGYTF; abundance: NA; d_gene: NA; v_gene: TRBV7-2; j_gene: TRBJ1-2
CDR3nt: TGTGCCAGCAGCTTAAGTCTAAGAAATGAAAAACTGTTTTTT; CDR3aa: CASSLSLRNEKLFF; abundance: few; d_gene: NA; v_gene: TRBV7-9; j_gene: TRBJ1-4
CDR3nt: TGTGCCAGCAGTCCTCTAGCGGGGAGAGAGCAGTACTTC; CDR3aa: CASSPLAGREQYF; abundance: NA; d_gene: TRBD2; v_gene: TRBV5-6; j_gene: TRBJ2-7
CDR3nt: TGTGCCAGCAGCTTGGGACTAGCGGGGGGACTCACAGATACGCAGTATTTT; CDR3aa: CASSLGLAGGLTDTQYF; abundance: NA; d_gene: TRBD2; v_gene: TRBV7-9; j_gene: TRBJ2-3
CDR3nt: TGTGCCAGCAGCCTAAGACTGAGAGGAGAGTTCTCCTACAATGAGCAGTTCTTC; CDR3aa: CASSLRLRGEFSYNEQFF; abundance: NA; d_gene: NA; v_gene: TRBV7-9; j_gene: TRBJ2-1
CDR3nt: TGTGCCAGCAGCGTAGGCTGGTATCGAGTAGAGACCCAGTACTTC; CDR3aa: CASSVGWYRVETQYF; abundance: NA; d_gene: NA; v_gene: TRBV9; j_gene: TRBJ2-5
CDR3nt: TGTGCCAGCAACCACGGGACCGGGGAGCTGTTTTTT; CDR3aa: CASNHGTGELFF; abundance: NA; d_gene: NA; v_gene: TRBV6-1; j_gene: TRBJ2-2
CDR3nt: TGTGCCAGCAGTCTTGACAGGGGTATCCCTCAGCCCCAGCATTTT; CDR3aa: CASSLDRGIPQPQHF; abundance: NA; d_gene: TRBD1; v_gene: TRBV2; j_gene: TRBJ1-5
CDR3nt: TGTTCCAGCAGCTCCGCGGTGGACAGGATAGACAATGAGCAGTTCTTC; CDR3aa: CSSSSAVDRIDNEQFF; abundance: few; d_gene: TRBD1; v_gene: TRBV7-9; j_gene: TRBJ2-1
CDR3nt: TGTGCCAGCAGCTTAGGGACAGGGCGTACCTCCTACGAGCAGTACTTC; CDR3aa: CASSLGTGRTSYEQYF; abundance: NA; d_gene: TRBD1; v_gene: TRBV5-6; j_gene: TRBJ2-7
CDR3nt: TGCGCCAGCAGCTTGGCTAGCGGGAGTCCATCCTACAATGAGCAGTTCTTC; CDR3aa: CASSLASGSPSYNEQFF; abundance: few; d_gene: TRBD2; v_gene: TRBV5-1; j_gene: TRBJ2-1
CDR3nt: TGTGCCAGCAGTGCCACTCTTGGGGACAGGGGGCCAGAGACCCAGTACTTC; CDR3aa: CASSATLGDRGPETQYF; abundance: NA; d_gene: TRBD1; v_gene: TRBV6-1; j_gene: TRBJ2-5
CDR3nt: TGTGCCAGCAGCGTGACTAGCGGGACGGCCTACGAGCAGTACTTC; CDR3aa: CASSVTSGTAYEQYF; abundance: NA; d_gene: TRBD2; v_gene: TRBV9; j_gene: TRBJ2-7
CDR3nt: TGTGCCACCGGAGGGAGGGCGGGAGTAACGGGTGAGACCCAGTACTTC; CDR3aa: CATGGRAGVTGETQYF; abundance: few; d_gene: TRBD2; v_gene: TRBV2; j_gene: TRBJ2-5
CDR3nt: TGTGCCAGCAGCTTAGACGGGACAGGGTGCGGAGCTTTCTTT; CDR3aa: CASSLDGTGCGAFF; abundance: NA; d_gene: TRBD1; v_gene: TRBV7-3; j_gene: TRBJ1-1
CDR3nt: TGTGCCAGCAGCTTAGCACAGGGTCAGCCCCAGCATTTT; CDR3aa: CASSLAQGQPQHF; abundance: many; d_gene: NA; v_gene: TRBV7-9; j_gene: TRBJ1-5
CDR3nt: TGTGCCAGCAGCGCCCGGGGAGGTCGGCGGGGGTCCTACGAGCAGTACTTC; CDR3aa: CASSARGGRRGSYEQYF; abundance: few; d_gene: TRBD2; v_gene: TRBV13; j_gene: TRBJ2-7
CDR3nt: TGTGCCAGCAGCGCAAGGACAGGAACTGAGAGCACTGAAGCTTTCTTT; CDR3aa: CASSARTGTESTEAFF; abundance: NA; d_gene: TRBD1; v_gene: TRBV9; j_gene: TRBJ1-1
CDR3nt: TGTGCCAGCAGCCGGGACAGCTCCTACGAGCAGTACTTC; CDR3aa: CASSRDSSYEQYF; abundance: NA; d_gene: TRBD1; v_gene: TRBV7-6; j_gene: TRBJ2-7
CDR3nt: TGTGCCACCAGCAGAGGCCAGGGGTTAAACTATGGCTACACCTTC; CDR3aa: CATSRGQGLNYGYTF; abundance: once; d_gene: NA; v_gene: TRBV15; j_gene: TRBJ1-2
CDR3nt: TGTGCCAGTAGTATCAGGATCGCCTGGTACGAGCAGTACTTC; CDR3aa: CASSIRIAWYEQYF; abundance: NA; d_gene: NA; v_gene: TRBV19; j_gene: TRBJ2-7
CDR3nt: TGTGCCAGTAGCTACGACAGGGGGCATGAAAAACTGTTTTTT; CDR3aa: CASSYDRGHEKLFF; abundance: NA; d_gene: TRBD1; v_gene: TRBV19; j_gene: TRBJ1-4
CDR3nt: TGTGCCAGCAGTGAGTATGGACTCCATAGCAATCAGCCCCAGCATTTT; CDR3aa: CASSEYGLHSNQPQHF; abundance: NA; d_gene: NA; v_gene: TRBV6-1; j_gene: TRBJ1-5
CDR3nt: TGTGCCAGCAGCTTAGGCGGTACCTACGAGCAGTACTTC; CDR3aa: CASSLGGTYEQYF; abundance: few; d_gene: NA; v_gene: TRBV7-8; j_gene: TRBJ2-7
CDR3nt: TGTGCCTGGTCGCGGGAGGTCTCCTACGAGCAGTACTTC; CDR3aa: CAWSREVSYEQYF; abundance: NA; d_gene: TRBD2; v_gene: TRBV30; j_gene: TRBJ2-7
CDR3nt: TGTGCCAGCAGCTTAGAAGTGGGGGGGCCAAACACCGGGGAGCTGTTTTTT; CDR3aa: CASSLEVGGPNTGELFF; abundance: NA; d_gene: NA; v_gene: TRBV11-3; j_gene: TRBJ2-2
CDR3nt: TGCGCCAGCAGCCAAGACCCAACCGGGACTAGCGGACTTAGGGAGCAGTTCTTC; CDR3aa: CASSQDPTGTSGLREQFF; abundance: NA; d_gene: TRBD2; v_gene: TRBV4-1; j_gene: TRBJ2-1
CDR3nt: TGTGCCACACGGGGATCCTTAAATGAAAAACTGTTTTTT; CDR3aa: CATRGSLNEKLFF; abundance: NA; d_gene: NA; v_gene: TRBV15; j_gene: TRBJ1-4
CDR3nt: TGTGCAAGTCGCCTAAGGTGTCGGCGGGGGGCGACCAATGAGCAGTTCTTC; CDR3aa: CASRLRCRRGATNEQFF; abundance: NA; d_gene: NA; v_gene: TRBV12-2; j_gene: TRBJ2-1
CDR3nt: TGTGCCAGCAGTGAAGGGACAGCGAACACTGAAGCTTTCTTT; CDR3aa: CASSEGTANTEAFF; abundance: NA; d_gene: TRBD1; v_gene: TRBV25-1; j_gene: TRBJ1-1
CDR3nt: TGCGCCAGCAGCTTACAGGGGAGTTGGAACACTGAAGCTTTCTTT; CDR3aa: CASSLQGSWNTEAFF; abundance: few; d_gene: TRBD1; v_gene: TRBV5-1; j_gene: TRBJ1-1
CDR3nt: TGTGCCACCAGCAGAGGGGCCCCGGATACGCAGTATTTT; CDR3aa: CATSRGAPDTQYF; abundance: NA; d_gene: NA; v_gene: TRBV15; j_gene: TRBJ2-3
CDR3nt: TGTGCCAGCAGTTTAATGGAGAGGACAGGCCTCGAGCAGTACTTC; CDR3aa: CASSLMERTGLEQYF; abundance: medium-sized; d_gene: TRBD1; v_gene: TRBV27; j_gene: TRBJ2-7
CDR3nt: TGTGCCTGGTCTGCGGGGACAGATACGCAGTATTTT; CDR3aa: CAWSAGTDTQYF; abundance: NA; d_gene: NA; v_gene: TRBV30; j_gene: TRBJ2-3
CDR3nt: TGTGCCAGTAGTCTCCCGGGACTAGCGGGATTCACCGGGGAGCTGTTTTTT; CDR3aa: CASSLPGLAGFTGELFF; abundance: NA; d_gene: TRBD2; v_gene: TRBV19; j_gene: TRBJ2-2
CDR3nt: TGTGCCAGCAGTTTCGAGGGGGGGCCTAATTCACCCCTCCACTTT; CDR3aa: CASSFEGGPNSPLHF; abundance: NA; d_gene: NA; v_gene: TRBV6-5; j_gene: TRBJ1-6
CDR3nt: TGTGCCAGCAGCTTGTTGGGACAGGGCAACATAGAGACCCAGTACTTC; CDR3aa: CASSLLGQGNIETQYF; abundance: NA; d_gene: TRBD1; v_gene: TRBV5-6; j_gene: TRBJ2-5
CDR3nt: TGTGCCACCACCGACAGGGGGAGAACCTACGAGCAGTACTTC; CDR3aa: CATTDRGRTYEQYF; abundance: NA; d_gene: TRBD1; v_gene: TRBV10-3; j_gene: TRBJ2-7
CDR3nt: TGTGCCAGCAGCCAAAGGGGTTCTAGTACTGGGGCCAACGTCCTGACTTTC; CDR3aa: CASSQRGSSTGANVLTF; abundance: few; d_gene: NA; v_gene: TRBV4-2; j_gene: TRBJ2-6
CDR3nt: TGTGCCAGCAGCGTAGGCCCCACAGGGAACACTGAAGCTTTCTTT; CDR3aa: CASSVGPTGNTEAFF; abundance: once; d_gene: NA; v_gene: TRBV9; j_gene: TRBJ1-1
CDR3nt: TGCGCCAGCAGCTTATCAACAGGGTTTGGCTATGGCTACACCTTC; CDR3aa: CASSLSTGFGYGYTF; abundance: NA; d_gene: NA; v_gene: TRBV5-1; j_gene: TRBJ1-2
CDR3nt: TGTGCCAGCAGTCTTTACTCGACAGGTGAAGCTTTCTTT; CDR3aa: CASSLYSTGEAFF; abundance: once; d_gene: NA; v_gene: TRBV28; j_gene: TRBJ1-1
CDR3nt: TGTGCCAGCAGGGGCCACAGGGGGGACTGGGAAAAACTGTTTTTT; CDR3aa: CASRGHRGDWEKLFF; abundance: NA; d_gene: TRBD1; v_gene: TRBV6-8; j_gene: TRBJ1-4
CDR3nt: TGTGCCTGGAGGACTTCAGGGGCCTACTACGAGCAGTACTTC; CDR3aa: CAWRTSGAYYEQYF; abundance: NA; d_gene: NA; v_gene: TRBV30; j_gene: TRBJ2-7
CDR3nt: TGCGCCAGCAGCCCGGACAAGAACACTGAAGCTTTCTTT; CDR3aa: CASSPDKNTEAFF; abundance: NA; d_gene: NA; v_gene: TRBV5-1; j_gene: TRBJ1-1
CDR3nt: TGTGCCAGCAGTTTCATGGGTAGCGGGAGGCCTCTGTACAATGAGCAGTTCTTC; CDR3aa: CASSFMGSGRPLYNEQFF; abundance: NA; d_gene: TRBD2; v_gene: TRBV28; j_gene: TRBJ2-1